Given below is one TCR beta chain in context. This sample was included in a study of blood T cell repertoires in COVID-19. Turning to the study itself: Acute and convalescent COVID-19 samples came from the United States, Italy and Spain. In each case, the material was cDNA or gDNA derived from T cells, B-cell-depleted T cells, or PBMCs.

The CDR3 runs to 15 residues. Germline CDR1 is SGHTA and CDR2 is FQGNSA. The V gene lost 4 bases and the J gene lost 3 bases, with 15 bases spanning the gap. In the original processing: Cell counts per sample came from amplifying reference gene primers. Profiled with immunoSEQ multiplex PCR; TCRdb holds only in-frame clones, not every one. The V and J calls and clone size come from that table; D and trimming were worked out from the DNA. The table lists some 60,000 clones, around 90% of them singletons. This receptor was obtained from a man between 60 and 75 years old with acute or convalescent COVID-19. This chain links TRBV7-2 with TRBJ1-1, with TRBD1 as a possible D gene (5 bases). The specimen sequenced was peripheral blood. CDR3 in DNA: TGTGCCAGCAGCTCCACACCAAGGGGATACACTGAAGCTTTCTTT. This codes for CASSSTPRGYTEAFF.